This T cell receptor beta chain was obtained from a study of human T cells and chemical hapten exposure. About the research overall: 2% DPC applied to a 2 cm by 2 cm arm area sensitized donors.

Concerning this clonotype: Its antigen is not identified.

Germline V CDR1 and CDR2: SGHRS, YFSETQ. This CDR3 has 13 residues. Trimming pared 4 bases from V and 4 bases from J, leaving 11 bases between. Study-level points and caveats: TCRs whose frequency exceeded 1 in 1000 remained the same following DPC sensitization.

Each CDR3 protein is one row after TCRdb ran MiXCR on the RACE reads. The sample lists under 200,000 distinct CDR3 sequences, 25% to 35% occurring once. As to time point: patch test 3, about 24 weeks after DPC sensitization. Treatment here: therapeutic diphenylcyclopropenone sensitization with weekly scalp DPC. Venepuncture was done earlier than the placement of each patch test. This material consisted of whole blood, taken in connection with sensitization to the hapten diphenylcyclopropenone (DPC). The J gene is TRBJ1-2, the V gene TRBV5-1; D is ambiguous. This sequence was found in a woman aged 18-29 years with alopecia areata. Some clones in this sample may be carry-over from other donors' samples. Written as DNA, the CDR3 is TGCGCCAGCAGCGGGCCCCCGATCTATGGCTACACCTTC. This sequence encodes CASSGPPIYGYTF.